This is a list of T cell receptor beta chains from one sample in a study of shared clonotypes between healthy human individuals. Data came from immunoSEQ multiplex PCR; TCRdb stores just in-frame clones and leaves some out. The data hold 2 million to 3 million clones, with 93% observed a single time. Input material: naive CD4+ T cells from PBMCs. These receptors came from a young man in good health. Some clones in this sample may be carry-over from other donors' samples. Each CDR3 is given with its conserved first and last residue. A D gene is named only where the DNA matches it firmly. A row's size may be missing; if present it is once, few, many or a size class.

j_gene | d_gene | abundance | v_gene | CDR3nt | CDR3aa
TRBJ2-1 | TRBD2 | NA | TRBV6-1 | TGTGCCAGCAGTGAACGACTAGCGGTATACAATGAGCAGTTCTTC | CASSERLAVYNEQFF
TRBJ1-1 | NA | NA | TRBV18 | TGTGCCACCCGGACAGATCAGAACACTGAAGCTTTCTTT | CATRTDQNTEAFF
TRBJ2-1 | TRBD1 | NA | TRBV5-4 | TGTGCCAGCAGCCGAGACGGACAGGTCCTTGGGAATGAGCAGTTCTTC | CASSRDGQVLGNEQFF
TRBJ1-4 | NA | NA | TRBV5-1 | TGCGCCAGCAGCTTGGGGCAGGTTAATGAAAAACTGTTTTTT | CASSLGQVNEKLFF
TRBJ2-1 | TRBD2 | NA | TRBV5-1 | TGCGCCAGCAGCCCCATGCTAGCGGGAGTATTAGATGAGCAGTTCTTC | CASSPMLAGVLDEQFF
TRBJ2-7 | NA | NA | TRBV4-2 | TGTGCCAGCAGCCAAGAGCGGGCCGAGCAGTACTTC | CASSQERAEQYF
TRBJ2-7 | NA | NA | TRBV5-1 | TGCGCCAGCAGCTTGGGGGCAGCCCTTCTCTCCGTCTCCTACGAGCAGTACTTC | CASSLGAALLSVSYEQYF
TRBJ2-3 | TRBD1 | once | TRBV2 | TGTGCCAGCAGTATACAGGGGGTTCAAGATACGCAGTATTTT | CASSIQGVQDTQYF
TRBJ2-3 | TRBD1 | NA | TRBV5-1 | TGCGCCAGCAAGGGACAGGGTACAGATACGCAGTATTTT | CASKGQGTDTQYF
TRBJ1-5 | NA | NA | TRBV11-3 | TGTGCCAGCAGCTTAAAGCAGGGTAGGAGCAATCAGCCCCAGCATTTT | CASSLKQGRSNQPQHF